Below are 11 T cell receptor beta chains sequenced from a single sample in a study of blood T cell repertoires in COVID-19. Sequenced by immunoSEQ multiplex PCR; TCRdb stores in-frame clones only, minus some. The table records 200,000 to 300,000 clones, about 83% of them present only once. The sample consisted of peripheral blood. All receptors come from a human donor in a cohort sampled during active COVID-19.

V and J are TRBV10-3 and TRBJ2-7, with D possibly TRBD1 on 6 matching bases. CDR1 and CDR2 (germline): ENHRY, SYGVKD. The V end was cut by 2 bases, the J end by 1 base, with 15 bases between. The CDR3 is 16 residues long. CDR3 in amino acids: CAISETDRTKSYEQYF. DNA for the CDR3: TGTGCCATCAGTGAGACCGACAGGACCAAATCCTACGAGCAGTACTTC.

This clone was picked up a small number of times. The gene calls are TRBV5-1 and TRBJ1-1; a possible D gene is TRBD1 (6 bases). The germline gives CDR1 SGHRS, CDR2 YFSETQ. CDR3 size: 13 residues. Deletions cut 4 bases from V and 1 base from J, with 8 bases between. Here the CDR3 reads CASSIQGNTEAFF. The DNA of the CDR3 is TGCGCCAGCAGCATACAGGGGAACACTGAAGCTTTCTTT.

This clone was observed a handful of times. The chain joins TRBV28 to TRBJ2-3; TRBD2 agrees at 12 bases. The CDR3 has 18 amino acids. J lost 2 bases, V lost 4 bases, and 10 bases had no gene match. Germline V lookup: CDR1 MDHEN, CDR2 SYDVKM. CDR3: CASSSLVRLAGDTDTQYF. The DNA of the CDR3 is TGTGCCAGCAGTTCCCTCGTCCGACTAGCGGGGGACACAGATACGCAGTATTTT.

This clone was seen more than once but under ten times. The chain uses TRBV7-2 and TRBJ2-1, with D possibly being TRBD2 (5 bases). The CDR3 is 16 amino acids. Trimming pared 5 bases from V and 0 bases from J, leaving 14 bases between. Germline lookup yields CDR1 SGHTA and CDR2 FQGNSA. CDR3: CASSIFRTSSYNEQFF. CDR3 DNA: TGTGCCAGCAGCATATTTCGAACTAGCTCCTACAATGAGCAGTTCTTC.

This clone was seen once. The chain has TRBV18 and TRBJ2-5; the D gene is possibly TRBD2 (5 bases). Germline CDR1 KGHSH, CDR2 LQKENI. Trimming took 4 bases from V and 1 from J, leaving 25 bases between them. There are 19 residues in the CDR3. The CDR3 protein is CASSRDRAGGLNFQETQYF. As DNA, the CDR3 is TGTGCCAGCTCACGGGATCGGGCGGGCGGCTTAAACTTCCAAGAGACCCAGTACTTC.

In this sample, this clone turned up a few times. The chain has TRBV4-1 and TRBJ1-4, with D tentatively TRBD1 (6 bases). The CDR3 consists of 19 residues. Germline CDR1 MGHRA, CDR2 YSYEKL. V was pared by 2 bases and J by 0 bases, with 19 bases between. CDR3 DNA: TGCGCCAGCAGCCAAAGCTTCAGAACCTACAGGGCAACTAATGAAAAACTGTTTTTT. Encoded protein: CASSQSFRTYRATNEKLFF.

A few counts support this clone. This sequence joins TRBV3-1 (or the pseudogene TRBV3-2) and TRBJ1-2; 8 nucleotides line up with TRBD1. Germline V gene sequence: CDR1 LGHDT, CDR2 YNNKEL (reference sequence). This CDR3 spans 15 amino acids. With 0 bases clipped from V and 7 bases from J, the junction kept 7 bases outside the gene matches. CDR3 sequence reads: CASSQETTGVFGYTF. As DNA, the CDR3 is TGTGCCAGCAGCCAAGAGACGACAGGGGTTTTTGGCTACACCTTC.

The genes are TRBV9 and TRBJ2-7; 9 nucleotides match TRBD2. This CDR3 contains 14 residues. CDR1 is SGDLS, CDR2 YYNGEE, per germline. Trimming took 7 bases from V and 4 from J; bases not matched to a gene: 9. The CDR3 region is CASSDTSGSYEQYF. The CDR3 coding sequence is TGTGCCAGCTCCGACACTAGCGGGTCGTACGAGCAGTACTTC.

This chain joins TRBV5-4 and TRBJ2-5, with a weak D call TRBD1 (7 bases). In germline, CDR1 is SGHNT, CDR2 YYREEE (reference sequence). The CDR3 totals 14 residues. Trimming cost V 4 bases and J 2 bases, with 12 bases left between them. CDR3 bases: TGTGCCAGCAGCCAGGGGGGAGAGCAAGAGACCCAGTACTTC. The encoded protein is CASSQGGEQETQYF.

The V and J genes are TRBV9 and TRBJ1-5, with 8 bases fitting TRBD1. Trimming at V came to 3 bases and at J to 3 bases, leaving 5 bases not matched to a gene. Germline-derived CDR1 and CDR2 are SGDLS and YYNGEE. The CDR3 loop spans 15 amino acids. The CDR3 nucleotides are TGTGCCAGCAGCGCCGGACAGGGTTCCAATCAGCCCCAGCATTTT. Its translation: CASSAGQGSNQPQHF.

The rearrangement joins TRBV4-1 to TRBJ1-3, with TRBD1 matching 9 bases. Trimming removed 4 bases from V and 4 bases from J; junction bases left unmatched: 8. The CDR3 extends over 16 amino acids. CDR1 and CDR2 (germline): MGHRA, YSYEKL. The CDR3 nucleotides read TGCGCCAGCAGCCTGGCACAGGGGGCGCGAGGAAACACCATATATTTT. Protein product: CASSLAQGARGNTIYF.